This T cell receptor (beta chain) derives from a study of CD8 T cells in ankylosing spondylitis. There are a few counts of this clonotype. Its specificity is not known. This CDR3 comprises 13 residues. Germline V gene data show CDR1 as SQVTM and CDR2 as ANQGSEA. V lost 0 bases and J lost 7, with 12 bases in between. Overall study results and limits: Reportedly, disease-linked clones are significantly enriched in ankylosing spondylitis patients' matched synovial fluid. Existing reports had already noted some motif variants in reactive arthritis synovial fluid and blood. One TCR beta motif, made up of about 8 highly homologous variants, appeared characteristic of ankylosing spondylitis blood.

Making the TCR beta libraries involved quantitative 5'-RACE with molecular barcodes. Via MiXCR, TCRdb re-called the 5' RACE reads, giving one row per CDR3 protein. The sample carries 30,000 to 35,000 distinct CDR3 sequences, approximately 28% recorded once. The clonotype was recovered from a male donor with ankylosing spondylitis. The rearrangement uses TRBV29-1 and TRBJ1-1; maybe TRBD1 (6 bases). Sequenced input: synovial fluid, either unsorted or a sorted T cell fraction (not recorded which). Here the CDR3 reads CSVEERGSGEAFF. The CDR3 DNA reads as TGCAGCGTTGAAGAGAGGGGGTCAGGTGAAGCTTTCTTT.